The present entry profiles one T cell receptor (beta chain) with its context. Trimming took 0 bases from V and 2 from J, leaving 16 bases between them. CDR3 length equals 17 residues. The V gene's germline CDR1 is LGHDT and CDR2 YNNKEL (reference sequence). These data originate in a study of blood T cell repertoires in COVID-19. Only in-frame clones appear in the TCRdb table, and some are missing; sequencing was by immunoSEQ multiplex PCR. The sample lists about 140,000 clones, more than 60% seen once, with 9% to 10% in the top ten. The source material was peripheral blood. The TCR was taken from a woman aged 45-65 years with active or convalescent COVID-19. The chain couples TRBV3-1 (or the pseudogene TRBV3-2) to TRBJ2-5; tentative D call: TRBD1 (6 bases). The CDR3 is CASSQEPDVGGQETQYF. The CDR3 region has the DNA TGTGCCAGCAGCCAAGAACCGGACGTAGGGGGTCAAGAGACCCAGTACTTC.